These 21 T cell receptor beta chains originate from one sample sequenced in a study of blood T cell repertoires in COVID-19. The assay was immunoSEQ multiplex PCR, and TCRdb's table has in-frame clones only and misses some. This sample has 250,000 to 350,000 clones, with roughly 88% found just once. Sequencing was performed on peripheral blood. The origin of the receptors is a woman aged 25 to 39 with active or convalescent COVID-19.

The rearrangement joins TRBV5-1 to TRBJ1-1; 8 bases fit TRBD1. V dropped 4 bases and J dropped 8; count of bases not matched to a gene: 10. The CDR3 is 14 residues long. CDR1 is SGHRS and CDR2 is YFSETQ in the germline V gene. This CDR3 is CASSLGQGTDEAFF. The DNA of the CDR3 is TGCGCCAGCAGCCTCGGACAGGGAACAGACGAAGCTTTCTTT. Full variable domain (remainder filled in from reference TRBV5-1 and TRBJ1-1): KAGVTQTPRYLIKTRGQQVTLSCSPISGHRSVSWYQQTPGQGLQFLFEYFSETQRNKGNFPGRFSGRQFSNSRSEMNVSTLELGDSALYLCASSLGQGTDEAFFGQGTRLTVV.

This chain uses TRBV10-3 with TRBJ2-3; D might be TRBD1 (5 bases). The V gene's germline CDR1 is ENHRY and CDR2 SYGVKD. Trimming removed 4 bases from V and 4 bases from J, with 9 bases in between. The CDR3 has 13 residues. The CDR3 reads CAISGGSADTQYF. DNA for the CDR3: TGTGCCATCAGTGGGGGCTCGGCAGATACGCAGTATTTT.

V usage is TRBV6-2 or TRBV6-3 and J usage is TRBJ2-5; TRBD1 aligns across 7 bases. The CDR3 spans 17 residues. Unmatched junction bases numbered 14, after V lost 3 bases and J lost 4 bases. Germline-derived CDR1 and CDR2 are MNHEY and SVGEGT. The CDR3 coding sequence is TGTGCCAGCAGTTATCCCTCAACCGGGACAGAAGGAGAGACCCAGTACTTC. Amino acid sequence: CASSYPSTGTEGETQYF.

V gene TRBV15 combines with J gene TRBJ1-2; 7 positions match TRBD1. Losses at the gene ends were 6 bases for V and 5 bases for J; bases not matched to a gene: 6. This CDR3 is built from 13 residues. Per the germline V gene, CDR1 is LNHNV and CDR2 is YYDKDF (reference sequence). As DNA, the CDR3 is TGTGCCACCAGACAAGGGGGCTGGTATGGCTACACCTTC. It specifies CATRQGGWYGYTF.

This sequence joins TRBV7-6 and TRBJ1-6; 8 positions agree with TRBD1. Germline assignment: CDR1 SGHVS and CDR2 FNYEAQ. This CDR3 region has 16 residues. J was trimmed by 9 bases and V by 4 bases; bases with no gene match: 11. For the CDR3, the DNA is TGTGCCAGCAGCTCCTCGACGACAGGGGTGGGTTCACCCCTCCACTTT. Protein product: CASSSSTTGVGSPLHF.

The chain carries TRBV12-3 or TRBV12-4 and TRBJ1-6; perhaps TRBD1 as D (5 bases). This CDR3 spans 13 amino acids. Trimming pared 6 bases from V and 10 bases from J, leaving 13 bases between. CDR3 nucleotides: TGTGCCAGCAGCCGGACATTTGGATCACCCCTCCACTTT. Its translation: CASSRTFGSPLHF.

This chain connects TRBV4-2 to TRBJ2-6, with D hard to call. The germline CDR1 and CDR2 sequences are LGHNA and YNFKEQ. V was pared by 1 base and J by 2 bases, with 6 bases between. The CDR3 covers 15 residues. The CDR3: CASSQANTGANVLTF. As DNA, the CDR3 is TGTGCCAGCAGCCAAGCGAACACTGGGGCCAACGTCCTGACTTTC.

Here the CDR3 DNA reads TGTGCCAGCAGTCCGCGGACAGACCACAATGAGCAGTTCTTC. Its translation is CASSPRTDHNEQFF. This chain links TRBV6-2 or TRBV6-3 with TRBJ2-1; TRBD1 might be the D (6 bases). Trimming left V 5 bases short and J 5 bases short, with 13 bases between. This CDR3 contains 14 residues. Germline V gene lookup returns CDR1 MNHEY and CDR2 SVGEGT.

V usage is TRBV27 and J usage is TRBJ2-3; 7 bases align to TRBD1. CDR1 and CDR2 from the germline V gene are MNHEY and SMNVEV (reference sequence). The CDR3 covers 16 residues. With 5 bases clipped from V and 2 bases from J, the junction kept 10 bases outside the gene matches. As DNA, the CDR3 is TGTGCCAGCAGTCCGACTGGACAGGCCCTCACAGATACGCAGTATTTT. Translated, it gives CASSPTGQALTDTQYF.

This clone was seen just once. The CDR3 is CASSLSAQSSFNEQFF. Here the CDR3 DNA reads TGCGCCAGCAGCTTGTCTGCACAGTCGAGCTTCAATGAGCAGTTCTTC. This chain uses TRBV5-1 with TRBJ2-1; D is uncertain. The V end lost 1 base, the J end lost 6 bases, and 17 bases lay between the germline ends. CDR1 SGHRS and CDR2 YFSETQ come from the germline V gene. The CDR3 consists of 16 residues.

J is TRBJ1-2 and V is TRBV14; unclear D gene. The ends were cut back, 1 base at V and 8 bases at J, with 14 bases in the middle. Germline V lookup: CDR1 SGHDN, CDR2 FVKESK. This CDR3 has 14 amino acids. Here the CDR3 reads CASSQGTLAWGYTF. The CDR3, as DNA: TGTGCCAGCAGCCAAGGTACCCTGGCCTGGGGCTACACCTTC.

The chain is built from TRBV20-1 and TRBJ2-7, with a weak D call TRBD2 (6 bases). Looked up from germline, CDR1 is DFQATT and CDR2 is SNEGSKA (reference sequence). This CDR3 comprises 11 residues. Between the trimmed V and J ends, which lost 7 bases and 5 bases, there was a span of 12 bases. DNA of the CDR3: TGCAGTGTCCGGAGGGGCCACGAGCAGTACTTC. Residues: CSVRRGHEQYF.

The genes are TRBV7-9 and TRBJ1-4, with a tentative D call TRBD1 (6 bases). Per germline, CDR1 SEHNR and CDR2 FQNEAQ (reference sequence). This CDR3 region has 15 residues. The germline V and J ends were trimmed by 4 bases and 10 bases, with 19 bases remaining between them. This chain's CDR3 is CASSSPRGGLGKLFF. The DNA of the CDR3 is TGTGCCAGCAGCTCCCCAAGGGGGGGACTCGGAAAACTGTTTTTT.

This clone was found once. The chain is built from TRBV5-6 and TRBJ1-2; D unresolved. The length of the CDR3 is 14 residues. Germline V CDR1 and CDR2: SGHDT, YYEEEE. V was shortened by 0 bases and J by 8 bases, with 14 bases between the two germline ends. Here the CDR3 reads CASSLAGFFVGYTF. In DNA, the CDR3 is TGTGCCAGCAGCTTGGCCGGGTTTTTTGTAGGCTACACCTTC.

The rearrangement joins TRBV3-1 (or the pseudogene TRBV3-2) to TRBJ1-3; D is unresolved. The germline V gene encodes CDR1 LGHDT and CDR2 YNNKEL (reference sequence). The V gene lost 3 bases and the J gene lost 4 bases, with 4 bases spanning the gap. The CDR3 runs 12 residues. CDR3 region: CASSHYGNTIYF. The DNA for the CDR3 is TGTGCCAGCAGCCACTACGGAAACACCATATATTTT.

In nucleotides, the CDR3 is TGCGCCAGCAGCCAAGTAGCCGGGCTCGGGGACACTGAAGCTTTCTTT. This encodes CASSQVAGLGDTEAFF. The chain couples TRBV4-3 to TRBJ1-1; D unresolved. The CDR3 has 16 amino acids. Germline V gene sequence: CDR1 LGHNA, CDR2 YSLEER. The V gene lost 1 base and the J gene lost 3 bases, with 15 bases spanning the gap.

This clone has just a few counts. This sequence joins TRBV6-1 and TRBJ2-7, with unresolved D. CDR3 length: 15 residues. CDR1 is MNHNS, CDR2 SASEGT, per germline. Trimming took 2 bases from V and 2 from J, leaving 13 bases between them. The CDR3 region has the DNA TGTGCCAGCAGTGAACCAGGCAGGATTGCCTACGAGCAGTACTTC. It specifies CASSEPGRIAYEQYF.

This chain links TRBV5-1 with TRBJ2-2; TRBD2 might be the D (6 bases). The CDR3 consists of 14 residues. The V end was cut by 4 bases, the J end by 1 base, with 8 bases between. Per the germline V gene, CDR1 is SGHRS and CDR2 is YFSETQ. The CDR3 DNA follows: TGCGCCAGCAGCCCAGCGGGGAACACCGGGGAGCTGTTTTTT. Translating gives CASSPAGNTGELFF.

This chain links TRBV5-4 with TRBJ2-3; 8 positions agree with TRBD1. The CDR3 length is 14 residues. The germline CDR1 and CDR2 sequences are SGHNT and YYREEE (reference sequence). The trim removed 0 bases at V and 8 bases at J, leaving 5 bases unmatched. The chain's CDR3 is CASSLGQGAPTQYF. The CDR3 coding sequence is TGTGCCAGCAGCTTGGGGCAGGGGGCGCCTACGCAGTATTTT. The full variable domain, rest sourced from reference TRBV5-4 and TRBJ2-3, is ETGVTQSPTHLIKTRGQQVTLRCSSQSGHNTVSWYQQALGQGPQFIFQYYREEENGRGNFPPRFSGLQFPNYSSELNVNALELDDSALYLCASSLGQGAPTQYFGPGTRLTVL.

This clone has only one observation. The chain couples TRBV5-6 to TRBJ1-6, with D uncertain. CDR1 and CDR2 from the germline V gene are SGHDT and YYEEEE. Trimming removed 0 bases at V and 10 bases at J, with 5 bases between. This CDR3 region has 12 residues. CDR3 region: CASSLGSSPLHF. DNA of the CDR3: TGTGCCAGCAGCTTGGGTTCGTCACCCCTCCACTTT.

This clone was seen a single time. The chain is built from TRBV25-1 and TRBJ1-2; 7 bases fit TRBD1. The CDR3 spans 12 residues. Germline V CDR1 and CDR2: MGHDK, SYGVNS. V was pared by 4 bases and J by 7 bases, with 3 bases of the junction left unmatched. The CDR3 region has the DNA TGTGCCAGCAGTGGAGACAGGGTTGGCTACACCTTC. It specifies CASSGDRVGYTF.